A single sample gave rise to the 5 T cell receptor beta chains below, sequenced in a study of T cell responses to AZD1222 COVID-19 vaccine. Only in-frame clones appear in the TCRdb table, and some are missing; sequencing was by immunoSEQ multiplex PCR. The sample records about 130,000 clones, about 90% being singletons. This specimen consisted of peripheral blood, obtained on day 0 of AZD1222 vaccination. The source is an adult in good health.

The chain combines TRBV3-1 (or the pseudogene TRBV3-2) with TRBJ2-2, with TRBD2 matching over 14 bases. Germline CDR1 LGHDT, CDR2 YNNKEL (reference sequence). Trimming cost V 2 bases and J 1 base; bases outside gene matches: 3. The CDR3 spans 18 residues. Here the CDR3 DNA reads TGTGCCAGCAGCCAAAGGACTAGCGGGGGGCTGAACACCGGGGAGCTGTTTTTT. Its translation is CASSQRTSGGLNTGELFF.

This clone occurred once. The chain joins TRBV18 to TRBJ1-5; D uncertain. The V end lost 6 bases, the J end lost 3 bases, and 9 bases lay between the germline ends. This CDR3 has 13 amino acids. Looked up from germline, CDR1 is KGHSH and CDR2 is LQKENI. CDR3 sequence: CASSQFTNQPQHF. CDR3 nucleotides: TGTGCCAGCTCGCAGTTCACCAATCAGCCCCAGCATTTT.

This clone was counted a single time. The chain is built from TRBV4-3 and TRBJ2-3, with a weak D call TRBD1 (6 bases). The germline V and J ends were trimmed by 0 bases and 2 bases, with 21 bases remaining between them. The CDR3 consists of 19 residues. CDR1 is LGHNA, CDR2 YSLEER, per germline. DNA of the CDR3: TGCGCCAGCAGCCAAGATCCAGGACAGACCAATCTAGACACAGATACGCAGTATTTT. Translation: CASSQDPGQTNLDTDTQYF.

The chain carries TRBV5-5 and TRBJ2-2, with D tentatively TRBD1 or TRBD2 (5 bases each). Germline CDR1 is SGHKS and CDR2 is YYEKEE (reference sequence). V was trimmed by 7 bases and J by 2 bases, leaving 12 bases between them. The CDR3 has 14 amino acids. CDR3 amino acids: CASQPGANTGELFF. The CDR3 nucleotides are TGTGCCAGCCAACCCGGGGCCAACACCGGGGAGCTGTTTTTT.

The rearrangement joins TRBV5-1 to TRBJ1-5; no reliable D call. The germline CDR1 and CDR2 sequences are SGHRS and YFSETQ. The CDR3 loop spans 13 amino acids. Trimming took 1 base from V and 0 from J, leaving 2 bases between them. The CDR3 region has the DNA TGCGCCAGCAGCTTGAGTAGCAATCAGCCCCAGCATTTT. This encodes CASSLSSNQPQHF.